This T cell receptor (beta chain) stems from a study of monozygotic twins with cystic fibrosis. Study-wide results and caveats: The repertoire was suggested to be naive-dominated, clonality median around 0.0089. V usage most resembled the co-twin in 13 of 16 pairs. Monozygotic CF twin pairs shared significantly more nucleotide-identical clonotypes than unrelated CF individuals did.

On this clone: Its antigen is not identified.

Measured with immunoSEQ multiplex PCR; TCRdb has only the in-frame clones, and not every one. The sample records 34,000 or so clones, 75% to 95% being singletons. Specimen: blood. The TCR comes from a boy younger than 10 with cystic fibrosis.

The CDR3 DNA sequence: TGTGCCAGCAGCGCGGGAGGGGAAACTAATGAAAAACTGTTTTTT. It specifies CASSAGGETNEKLFF. The chain uses TRBV9 and TRBJ1-4; possible D gene TRBD1, 5 bases. Looked up from germline, CDR1 is SGDLS and CDR2 is YYNGEE. V was trimmed by 3 bases and J by 1 base, leaving 10 bases between them. The CDR3 is 15 residues long.